The 10 T cell receptor beta chains below come from one sample, sequenced in a study of vaccination effects on CD4 cells after COVID-19. No antigen has been assigned to these receptors. Antigen-specific CD4+ T cells were expanded (with viral peptide pools) by the ViraFEST assay ahead of sequencing. Culturing for roughly 9 days preceded CD4+ T cell isolation. Sequencing was performed with immunoSEQ multiplex PCR; in TCRdb, only in-frame clones are kept and a portion is missing. The data contain about 54,000 clones, 65% to 90% of them singletons. The sequenced sample was CD4+ T cells from PBMCs cultured with HCoV-229E spike peptides, obtained before COVID-19 vaccination. These receptors came from a human donor who received a COVID-19 vaccine.

The rearrangement links TRBV7-8 to TRBJ2-7; 13 bases agree with TRBD2. Trimming removed 5 bases from V and 3 bases from J; junction bases left unmatched: 28. CDR3 length equals 23 residues. The V gene's germline CDR1 is SGHVS and CDR2 FQNEAQ. CDR3 sequence (DNA): TGTGCCAGCAGCCAGACGAGTGTGGACCCAGGATATCGGACTAGCGGGGGTGACTACGAGCAGTACGTC. Translation gives CASSQTSVDPGYRTSGGDYEQYV.

The CDR3 spells CASSQLGSLYGYTF. CDR3 sequence (DNA): TGCGCCAGCAGCCAACTGGGAAGCCTCTATGGCTACACCTTC. The chain links TRBV4-1 to TRBJ1-2; D not resolved. The V end lost 2 bases, the J end lost 4 bases, and 11 bases lay between the germline ends. The germline V gene has CDR1 MGHRA and CDR2 YSYEKL. This CDR3 spans 14 amino acids.

This chain uses TRBV24-1 with TRBJ2-5, with D perhaps TRBD1 or TRBD2 (5 bases each). CDR3 length: 15 amino acids. V lost 7 bases and J 2 bases, leaving 16 bases between the germline ends. Germline loops: CDR1 KGHDR, CDR2 SFDVKD. The DNA of the CDR3 is TGTGCCACCAGGGGACGCCGTGACGAGCAAGAGACCCAGTACTTC. As protein: CATRGRRDEQETQYF.

The chain links TRBV19 to TRBJ1-2; D is undetermined. V gave up 4 bases and J gave up 8 bases, with 11 bases separating them. CDR1 and CDR2 from the germline V gene are LNHDA and SQIVND (reference sequence). The CDR3 sequence is 12 residues long. CDR3 DNA sequence: TGTGCCAGTAGTACCACAGCTTTCGGCTACACCTTC. Protein sequence: CASSTTAFGYTF.

Written as DNA, the CDR3 is TGTGCCAGTAGTATAGGCCCTACCTACGAGCAGTACGTC. Encoded protein: CASSIGPTYEQYV. The chain recombines TRBV19 with TRBJ2-7, with no clear D. The CDR3 has 13 amino acids. Trimming removed 1 base from V and 2 bases from J, with 6 bases in between. Looked up from germline, CDR1 is LNHDA and CDR2 is SQIVND (reference sequence).

This clone was picked up a small number of times. The chain is built from TRBV19 and TRBJ1-5; D possibly corresponds to TRBD1 (6 bases). This CDR3 is built from 16 residues. Germline V gives CDR1 LNHDA, CDR2 SQIVND (reference sequence). The germline V and J ends were trimmed by 4 bases and 2 bases, with 15 bases remaining between them. CDR3 sequence (DNA): TGTGCCAGTAGTACCTCCGGAAGGGGGGGCAATCAGCCCCAGCATTTT. Translation: CASSTSGRGGNQPQHF.

V is TRBV7-2 and J is TRBJ1-4; the match to TRBD1 covers 9 bases. This CDR3 is 16 amino acids long. The germline gives CDR1 SGHTA, CDR2 FQGNSA. Germline trimming cut 2 bases from V and 4 bases from J; bases unmatched to any gene: 5. The CDR3 bases are TGTGCCAGCAGCTTATCCGGACAGGGGTTTAATGAAAAACTGTTTTTT. It codes for CASSLSGQGFNEKLFF.

The V call is TRBV7-3, the J call TRBJ2-3; no clear D. Trimming left V 2 bases short and J 2 bases short, with 8 bases between. Germline assignment: CDR1 SGHTA and CDR2 FQGTGA. The CDR3 contains 14 residues. The CDR3 DNA sequence: TGTGCCAGCAGCTTATCCGAGGCCACAGATACGCAGTATTTT. Translated, it gives CASSLSEATDTQYF.

This clone appeared a few times. The chain is built from TRBV7-9 and TRBJ1-4; 9 bases map to TRBD1. Trimming removed 4 bases from V and 8 bases from J; junction bases left unmatched: 5. The CDR3 length is 14 residues. Germline assignment: CDR1 SEHNR and CDR2 FQNEAQ (reference sequence). CDR3 sequence (DNA): TGTGCCAGCAGCTCGGACAGGGGCAGGGAAAAACTGTTTTTT. Amino acid sequence: CASSSDRGREKLFF.

The chain combines TRBV3-1 (or the pseudogene TRBV3-2) with TRBJ1-2; TRBD1 aligns across 7 bases. CDR3 length: 15 amino acids. The ends lost 1 base at V and 4 bases at J; junction bases unmatched: 6. Germline loops: CDR1 LGHDT, CDR2 YNNKEL (reference sequence). The CDR3: CASSQGAGGSYGYTF. The CDR3 DNA sequence: TGTGCCAGCAGCCAAGGGGCAGGGGGTTCCTATGGCTACACCTTC.